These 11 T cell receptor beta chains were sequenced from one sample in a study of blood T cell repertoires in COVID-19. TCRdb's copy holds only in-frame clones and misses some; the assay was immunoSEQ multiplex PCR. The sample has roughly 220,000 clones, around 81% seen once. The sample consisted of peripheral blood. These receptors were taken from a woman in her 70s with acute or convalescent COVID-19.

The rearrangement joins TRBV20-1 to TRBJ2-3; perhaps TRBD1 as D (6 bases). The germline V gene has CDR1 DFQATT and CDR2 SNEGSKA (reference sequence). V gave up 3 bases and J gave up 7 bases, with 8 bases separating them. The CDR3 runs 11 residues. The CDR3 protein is CSASRGNTQYF. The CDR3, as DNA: TGCAGTGCTAGTAGGGGGAATACGCAGTATTTT.

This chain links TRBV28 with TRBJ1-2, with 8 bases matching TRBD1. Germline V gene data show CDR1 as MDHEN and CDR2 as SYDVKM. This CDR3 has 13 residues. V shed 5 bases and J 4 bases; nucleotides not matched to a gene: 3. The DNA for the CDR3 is TGTGCCAGCAGTCCCGGGACAGGCTATGGCTACACCTTC. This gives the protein CASSPGTGYGYTF.

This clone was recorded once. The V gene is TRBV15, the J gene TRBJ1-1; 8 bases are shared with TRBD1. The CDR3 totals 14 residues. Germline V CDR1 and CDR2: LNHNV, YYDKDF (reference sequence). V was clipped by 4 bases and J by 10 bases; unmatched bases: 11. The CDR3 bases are TGTGCCACCAGCACTGGACAGGGTTGGGGAATAGCTTTCTTT. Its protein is CATSTGQGWGIAFF.

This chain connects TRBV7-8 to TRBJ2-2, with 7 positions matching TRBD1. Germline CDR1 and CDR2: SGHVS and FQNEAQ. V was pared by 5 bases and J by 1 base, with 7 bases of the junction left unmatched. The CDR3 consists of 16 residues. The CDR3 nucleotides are TGTGCCAGCAGCCCAATTAGACAGGGGAACACCGGGGAGCTGTTTTTT. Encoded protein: CASSPIRQGNTGELFF.

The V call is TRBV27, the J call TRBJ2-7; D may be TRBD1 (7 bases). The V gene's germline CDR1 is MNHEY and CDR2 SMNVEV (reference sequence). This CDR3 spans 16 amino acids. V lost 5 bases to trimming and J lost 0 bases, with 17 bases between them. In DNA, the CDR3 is TGTGCCAGCAGTGCGGGACAGATGTCGAGCTCCTACGAGCAGTACTTC. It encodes CASSAGQMSSSYEQYF.

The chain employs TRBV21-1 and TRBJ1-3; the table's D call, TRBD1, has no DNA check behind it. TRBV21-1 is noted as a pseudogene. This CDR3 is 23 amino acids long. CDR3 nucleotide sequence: TGTGCCAGCAGCAAAGCACCATTCCCCGTCAGGGGACGAGGGGCCAGCGTAGGAAACACCATATATTTT. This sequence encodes CASSKAPFPVRGRGASVGNTIYF.

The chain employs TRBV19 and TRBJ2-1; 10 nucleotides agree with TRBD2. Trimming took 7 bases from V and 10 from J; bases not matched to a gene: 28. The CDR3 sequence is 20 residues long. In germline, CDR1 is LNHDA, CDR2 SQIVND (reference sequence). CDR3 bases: TGTGCCAGTACTCAACACGGGACTAGCGTATCTGGACTCGCAATGCTGGAGCAGTTCTTC. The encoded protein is CASTQHGTSVSGLAMLEQFF.

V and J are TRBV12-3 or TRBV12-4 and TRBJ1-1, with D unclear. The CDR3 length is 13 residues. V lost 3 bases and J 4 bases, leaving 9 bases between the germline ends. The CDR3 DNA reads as TGTGCCAGCAGTTTGCCCGGGGTCACTGAAGCTTTCTTT. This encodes CASSLPGVTEAFF.

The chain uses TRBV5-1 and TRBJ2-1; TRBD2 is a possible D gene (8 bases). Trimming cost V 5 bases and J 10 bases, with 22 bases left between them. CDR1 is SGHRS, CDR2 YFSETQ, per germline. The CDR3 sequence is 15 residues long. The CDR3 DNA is TGCGCCAGCAGTTCAGGGGGACTAGGGGTGGAAGAGCAGTTCTTC. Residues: CASSSGGLGVEEQFF.

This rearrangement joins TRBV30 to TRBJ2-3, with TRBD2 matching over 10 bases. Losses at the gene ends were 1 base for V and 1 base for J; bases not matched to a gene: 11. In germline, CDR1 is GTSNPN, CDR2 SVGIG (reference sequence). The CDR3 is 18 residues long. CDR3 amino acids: CAWSARSGRASGTDTQYF. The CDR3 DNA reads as TGTGCCTGGAGTGCCCGAAGCGGGAGGGCCTCGGGCACAGATACGCAGTATTTT.

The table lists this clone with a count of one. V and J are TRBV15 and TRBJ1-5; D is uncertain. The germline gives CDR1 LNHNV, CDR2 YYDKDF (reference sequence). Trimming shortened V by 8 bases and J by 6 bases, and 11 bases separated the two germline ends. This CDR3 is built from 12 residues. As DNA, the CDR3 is TGTGCCACCGCTGAGGGCCGTCAGCCCCAGCATTTT. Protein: CATAEGRQPQHF. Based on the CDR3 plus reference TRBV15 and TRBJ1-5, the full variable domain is DAMVIQNPRYQVTQFGKPVTLSCSQTLNHNVMYWYQQKSSQAPKLLFHYYDKDFNNEADTPDNFQSRRPNTSFCFLDIRSPGLGDTAMYLCATAEGRQPQHFGDGTRLSIL.